Listed below are T cell receptor beta chains from one sample, sequenced in a study of neurological immune-mediated disorders. MiXCR was run by TCRdb on the 5' RACE reads, yielding one entry per CDR3 protein. The repertoire has 20,000 to 30,000 distinct CDR3 sequences, around 15% of them found once; the top ten carry more than 15%. Sequenced input: PBMCs. The origin of the receptors is a woman in her 40s with HTLV-1-associated myelopathy (HAM/TSP). CDR3s include the opening cysteine and the closing phenylalanine or tryptophan. The D gene is left open where the match is weak. Not every row has a clone size; where given, it reads once, few, many or a size class.

V	D	size	J	DNA	CDR3
TRBV20-1	TRBD2	many	TRBJ2-7	TGCAGTGCGAAAACGGGGACTAGCGGGATCGAGCAGTACTTC	CSAKTGTSGIEQYF
TRBV15	.	many	TRBJ1-5	TGTGCCACCAGCAGAAAGGGTGAGCGCCAGCCCCAGCATTTT	CATSRKGERQPQHF
TRBV7-6	.	.	TRBJ2-1	TGTGCCAGCAGCCCCACAAATAGGGAGCAGTTCTTC	CASSPTNREQFF
TRBV3-1	TRBD2	.	TRBJ2-6	TGTGCCAGCAGTCCAGGGAGATTTCCTGTAGGGCGGGGGGGCGTGGCTGGGGCCAACGTCCTGACTTTC	CASSPGRFPVGRGGVAGANVLTF
TRBV7-8	TRBD1	many	TRBJ2-7	TGTGCCAGCAGCTTAGCGAGGGACAGGGCTTCCTACGAGCAGTACTTC	CASSLARDRASYEQYF
TRBV12-3/TRBV12-4	.	large	TRBJ2-5	TGTGCCAGCAGTCCTGGAGGGCTGGGGACCCAGTACTTC	CASSPGGLGTQYF
TRBV28	.	many	TRBJ1-5	TGTGCCAGCAGTTTGAAGATTCAGCCCCAGCATTTT	CASSLKIQPQHF
TRBV20-1	.	many	TRBJ2-3	TGCAGTGGGGAGTCGGGGGGCACAGATACGCAGTATTTT	CSGESGGTDTQYF
TRBV2	TRBD1	many	TRBJ1-1	TGTGCCAGCGAGACGAGGGGACAGGTGAACACTGAAGCTTTCTTT	CASETRGQVNTEAFF
TRBV29-1	.	many	TRBJ2-6	TGCAGCGTTGAGGGAAGCTCTGGGGCCAACGTCCTGACTTTC	CSVEGSSGANVLTF
TRBV29-1	.	many	TRBJ1-2	TGCAGCGCCCAGACCGCGGGGCAGAACTATGGCTACACCTTC	CSAQTAGQNYGYTF
TRBV5-1	.	.	TRBJ1-1	TGCGCCAGCAGCGCGGGGAGGGGGGTGAACACTGAAGCTTTCTTT	CASSAGRGVNTEAFF
TRBV6-1	TRBD2	many	TRBJ2-3	TGTGCCACCGAGAGCGGGGGGGCAGCAGATACGCAGTATTTT	CATESGGAADTQYF
TRBV4-1	.	many	TRBJ1-1	TGCGCCAGCAGCCAAGCTCCAGGGCTAGGCCTACAAGCTTTCTTT	CASSQAPGLGLQAFF
TRBV2	.	many	TRBJ2-1	TGTGCCTCCCATGAGTATGGTGAGCAGTTCTTC	CASHEYGEQFF
TRBV18	.	many	TRBJ2-7	TGTGCCAGCTCTCCGTCGACCACGGGCTACGAGCAGTACTTC	CASSPSTTGYEQYF
TRBV28	.	medium-sized	TRBJ2-2	TGTGCCAGCAGTCCCGGGGGCGACACCGGGGAGCTGTTTTTT	CASSPGGDTGELFF
TRBV15	.	.	TRBJ2-3	TGTGCTACCAGCAGTCCGAACCGGGACCCCACGGGGGCAGATACGCAGTATTTT	CATSSPNRDPTGADTQYF
TRBV18	.	many	TRBJ1-4	TGTGCCAGCTCACCGACGTTACAGGATTCCAATGAAAAACTGTTTTTT	CASSPTLQDSNEKLFF
TRBV6-6	.	many	TRBJ2-5	TGTGCCGGCGCCGGAGACGAAGAGACCCAGTACTTC	CAGAGDEETQYF
TRBV18	.	many	TRBJ1-3	TGTGCCAGCTCACTCCTGGAAACAGGGGGAAACACCATATATTTT	CASSLLETGGNTIYF
TRBV5-1	.	.	TRBJ1-1	.	CASSFYICSALRGAPTEAFF
TRBV20-1	TRBD1	many	TRBJ2-5	TGCAGTGCTAGAGCCTCGGGACAGCAAGAGACCCAGTACTTC	CSARASGQQETQYF
TRBV5-1	TRBD1	many	TRBJ1-2	TGCGCCAGCAGTGGGGCAATCACTGGACAGGGCTATGGCTACACCTTC	CASSGAITGQGYGYTF
TRBV9	.	many	TRBJ2-2	TGTGCCAGCATAGACGAGAACACCGGGGAGCTGTTTTTT	CASIDENTGELFF
TRBV5-1	.	.	TRBJ1-1	TGCGCCAGCAGCTCCTACTCCGGGGCCATGAACACTGAAGCTTTCTTT	CASSSYSGAMNTEAFF
TRBV20-1	.	many	TRBJ2-3	TGCAGTGCTGGGGGACCAGGGTTAGGCACAGATACGCAGTATTTT	CSAGGPGLGTDTQYF
TRBV12-3/TRBV12-4	.	many	TRBJ2-5	TGTGCCAGCAGTTTAGGACAGGCCAAGGACGAGACCCAGTACTTC	CASSLGQAKDETQYF
TRBV3-1	.	many	TRBJ1-1	TGTGCCAGCAGCCAAGCAGGGGTAGGGGGAGCTTTCTTT	CASSQAGVGGAFF
TRBV5-1	.	many	TRBJ2-7	TGCGCCAGCAGAAATACCGGGGCATACGAGCAGTACTTC	CASRNTGAYEQYF
TRBV5-1	.	many	TRBJ2-5	TGCGCCAGCAGCCGTTCGGGCGGGCAGTACCAAGAGACCCAGTACTTC	CASSRSGGQYQETQYF
TRBV7-2	.	many	TRBJ2-1	TGTGCCAGCAGCTTCTCCGCGGGGGCGGAATATCATGAGCAGTTCTTC	CASSFSAGAEYHEQFF
TRBV12-3/TRBV12-4	.	medium-sized	TRBJ1-5	TGTGCCAGCAGTTACCGACAACTCAATCAGCCCCAGCATTTT	CASSYRQLNQPQHF
TRBV6-5	TRBD1	many	TRBJ1-3	TGTGCCAGCAGTAAACGCACAGGGGGCTCTGGAAACACCATATATTTT	CASSKRTGGSGNTIYF
TRBV6-5	.	many	TRBJ1-2	TGTGCCAGCAGTTTCGGACTCAGGACGTATCCCTATGGCTACACCTTC	CASSFGLRTYPYGYTF
TRBV5-1	.	many	TRBJ2-5	TGCGCCAGCAGCGAGTCGGCGGGCGGAAAGACCCAGTACTTC	CASSESAGGKTQYF
TRBV5-6	.	many	TRBJ2-5	TGTGCCAGCAGCTTGGCCGTCCATTCGTACCAAGAGACCCAGTACTTC	CASSLAVHSYQETQYF